Sequencing of this T cell receptor (beta chain) was carried out in a study of cytomegalovirus exposure and HLA in healthy donors. On the study more broadly: The use of the same platform for the 110 or so validation repertoires and the roughly 700 first-cohort repertoires was reported by a later analysis.

The repertoire was sequenced with immunoSEQ multiplex PCR; TCRdb's copy has only in-frame clones and lacks some. This sample has some 110,000 clones; about 88% occur once, and the top ten carry about 1.8%. Overall study results and limits: Researchers counted about 150 TCR beta chains as cytomegalovirus-associated. Reports indicated that the classifier achieved high specificity and sensitivity in diagnosing cytomegalovirus status. Most TCRs appeared rarely, but some public TCRs recurred in many donors.

This clone has more than one count but fewer than ten. The target antigen is unknown. This receptor was obtained from a woman aged 18-35 years in good health and CMV-seropositive. Source material: PBMCs.

The CDR3 nucleotides are TGCGCCAGCAGCTTGGCCGACTATGGCTACACCTTC. This translates into CASSLADYGYTF. The chain joins TRBV5-1 to TRBJ1-2; D is unresolved. Germline CDR1 reads SGHRS; CDR2 reads YFSETQ. Deletions cut 0 bases from V and 3 bases from J, with 3 bases between. The CDR3 runs to 12 residues.